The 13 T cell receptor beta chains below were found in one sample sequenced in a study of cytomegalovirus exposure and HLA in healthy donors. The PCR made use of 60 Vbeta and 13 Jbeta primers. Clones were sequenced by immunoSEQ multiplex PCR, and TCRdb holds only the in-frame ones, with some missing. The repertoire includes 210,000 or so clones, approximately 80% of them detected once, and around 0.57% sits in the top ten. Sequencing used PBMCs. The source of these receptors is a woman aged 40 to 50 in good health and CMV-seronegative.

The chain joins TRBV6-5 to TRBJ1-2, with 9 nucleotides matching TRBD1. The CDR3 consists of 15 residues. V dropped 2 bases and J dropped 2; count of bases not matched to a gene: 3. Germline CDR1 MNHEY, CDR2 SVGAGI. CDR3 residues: CASSYTGTGNYGYTF. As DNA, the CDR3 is TGTGCCAGCAGTTACACCGGGACAGGGAACTATGGCTACACCTTC.

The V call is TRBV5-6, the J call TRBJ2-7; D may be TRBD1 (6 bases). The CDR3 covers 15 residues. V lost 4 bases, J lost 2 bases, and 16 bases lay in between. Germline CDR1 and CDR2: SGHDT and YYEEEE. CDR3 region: CASSRWTDLTYEQYF. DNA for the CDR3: TGTGCCAGCAGCCGGTGGACAGACCTTACCTACGAGCAGTACTTC.

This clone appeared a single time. The CDR3 sequence is CASSYVTGAPEAFF. DNA of the CDR3: TGTGCCAGCAGTTACGTGACAGGGGCCCCTGAAGCTTTCTTT. The J gene is TRBJ1-1, the V gene TRBV6-6; 8 nucleotides align to TRBD1. Germline CDR1 reads MNHNY; CDR2 reads SVGAGI (reference sequence). The CDR3 runs 14 residues. V was pared by 2 bases and J by 6 bases, with 5 bases of the junction left unmatched.

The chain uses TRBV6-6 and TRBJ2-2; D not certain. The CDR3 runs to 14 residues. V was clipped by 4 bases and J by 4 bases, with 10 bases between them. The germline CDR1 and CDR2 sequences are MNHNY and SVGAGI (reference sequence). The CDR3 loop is CASSLGSGTGELFF. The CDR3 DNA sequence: TGTGCCAGCAGTTTGGGTTCGGGCACCGGGGAGCTGTTTTTT.

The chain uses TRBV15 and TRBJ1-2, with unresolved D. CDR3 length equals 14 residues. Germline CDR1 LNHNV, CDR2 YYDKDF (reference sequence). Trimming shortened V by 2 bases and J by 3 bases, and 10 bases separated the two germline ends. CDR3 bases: TGTGCCACCAGCAGACCGGGAAGGGACTATGGCTACACCTTC. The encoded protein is CATSRPGRDYGYTF.

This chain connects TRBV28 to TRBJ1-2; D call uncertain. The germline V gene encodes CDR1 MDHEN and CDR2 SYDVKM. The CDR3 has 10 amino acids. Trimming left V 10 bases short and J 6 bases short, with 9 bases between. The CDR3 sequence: CATAGNGYTF. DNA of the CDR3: TGTGCCACCGCCGGTAATGGCTACACCTTC.

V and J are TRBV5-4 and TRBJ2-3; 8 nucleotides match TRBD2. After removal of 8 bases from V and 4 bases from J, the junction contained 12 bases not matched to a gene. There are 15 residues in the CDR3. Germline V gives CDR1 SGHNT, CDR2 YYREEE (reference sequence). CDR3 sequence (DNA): TGTGCCAGTAGCACGTCTAGCGGGTACCCAGATACGCAGTATTTT. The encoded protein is CASSTSSGYPDTQYF. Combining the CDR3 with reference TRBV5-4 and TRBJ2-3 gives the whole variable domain ETGVTQSPTHLIKTRGQQVTLRCSSQSGHNTVSWYQQALGQGPQFIFQYYREEENGRGNFPPRFSGLQFPNYSSELNVNALELDDSALYLCASSTSSGYPDTQYFGPGTRLTVL.

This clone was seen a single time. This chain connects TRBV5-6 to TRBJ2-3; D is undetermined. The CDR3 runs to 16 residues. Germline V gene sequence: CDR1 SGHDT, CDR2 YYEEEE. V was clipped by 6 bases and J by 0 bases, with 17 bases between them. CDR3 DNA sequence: TGTGCCAGCAACCCCCTAAGAGGCAGTAGCACAGATACGCAGTATTTT. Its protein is CASNPLRGSSTDTQYF.

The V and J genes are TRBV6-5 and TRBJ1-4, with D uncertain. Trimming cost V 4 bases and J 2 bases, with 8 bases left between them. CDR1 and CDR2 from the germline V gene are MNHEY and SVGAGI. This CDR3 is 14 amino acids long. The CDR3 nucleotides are TGTGCCAGCAGTTCGGGGTGGACTAATGAAAAACTGTTTTTT. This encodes CASSSGWTNEKLFF.

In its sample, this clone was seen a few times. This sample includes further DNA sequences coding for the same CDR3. CDR3 sequence (DNA): TGTGCCAGTAGGACAGGGGCCACTGAAGCTTTCTTT. It yields the protein CASRTGATEAFF. The chain joins TRBV19 to TRBJ1-1; 8 positions match TRBD1. With V trimmed by 6 bases and J by 4 bases, 1 base remained unmatched. CDR3 length equals 12 residues. Germline CDR1 reads LNHDA; CDR2 reads SQIVND (reference sequence).

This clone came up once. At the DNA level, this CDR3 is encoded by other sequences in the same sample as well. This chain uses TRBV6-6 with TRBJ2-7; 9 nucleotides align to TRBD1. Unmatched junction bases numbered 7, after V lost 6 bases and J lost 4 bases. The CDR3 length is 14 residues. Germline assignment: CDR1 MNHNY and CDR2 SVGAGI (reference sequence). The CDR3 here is CASRSGTGTYEQYF. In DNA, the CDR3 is TGTGCCAGCAGATCCGGGACAGGGACTTACGAGCAGTACTTC.

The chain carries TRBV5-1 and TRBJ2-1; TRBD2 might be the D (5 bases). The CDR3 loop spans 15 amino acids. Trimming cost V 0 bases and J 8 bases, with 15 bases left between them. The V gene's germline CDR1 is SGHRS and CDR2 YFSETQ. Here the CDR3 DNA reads TGCGCCAGCAGCTTGGGCGGAGCGCGGGTGGATGAGCAGTTCTTC. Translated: CASSLGGARVDEQFF.

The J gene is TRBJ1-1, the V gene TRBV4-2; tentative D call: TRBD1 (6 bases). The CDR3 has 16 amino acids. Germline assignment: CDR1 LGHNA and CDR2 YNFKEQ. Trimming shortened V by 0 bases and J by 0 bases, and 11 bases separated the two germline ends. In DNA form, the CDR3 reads TGTGCCAGCAGCCAAGAGGGGGAGGGGGTGAACACTGAAGCTTTCTTT. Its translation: CASSQEGEGVNTEAFF.